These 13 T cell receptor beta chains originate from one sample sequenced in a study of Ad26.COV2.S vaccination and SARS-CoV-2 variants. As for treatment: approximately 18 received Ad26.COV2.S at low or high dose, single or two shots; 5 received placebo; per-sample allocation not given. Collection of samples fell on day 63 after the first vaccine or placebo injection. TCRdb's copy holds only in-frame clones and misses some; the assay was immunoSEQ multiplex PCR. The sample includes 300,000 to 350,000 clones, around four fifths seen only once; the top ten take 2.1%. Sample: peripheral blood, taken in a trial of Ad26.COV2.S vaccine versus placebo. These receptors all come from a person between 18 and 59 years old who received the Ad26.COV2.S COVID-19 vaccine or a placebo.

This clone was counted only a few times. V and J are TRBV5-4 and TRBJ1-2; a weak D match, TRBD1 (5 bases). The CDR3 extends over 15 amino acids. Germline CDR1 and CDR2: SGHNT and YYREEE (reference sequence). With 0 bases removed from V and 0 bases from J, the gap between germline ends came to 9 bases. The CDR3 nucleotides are TGTGCCAGCAGCTTGGCGGGGGGGACTAACTATGGCTACACCTTC. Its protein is CASSLAGGTNYGYTF.

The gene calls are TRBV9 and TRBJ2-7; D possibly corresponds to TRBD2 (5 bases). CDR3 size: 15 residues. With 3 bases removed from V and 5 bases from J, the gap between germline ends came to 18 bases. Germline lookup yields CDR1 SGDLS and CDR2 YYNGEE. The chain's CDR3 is CASSALTRGSNEQYF. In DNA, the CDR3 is TGTGCCAGCAGCGCCCTGACACGGGGTTCGAACGAGCAGTACTTC.

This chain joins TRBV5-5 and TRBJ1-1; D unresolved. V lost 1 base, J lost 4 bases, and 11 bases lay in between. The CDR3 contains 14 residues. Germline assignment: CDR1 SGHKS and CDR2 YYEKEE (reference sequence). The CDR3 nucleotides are TGTGCCAGCAGCTTGTTCCAAGCAGGCACTGAAGCTTTCTTT. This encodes CASSLFQAGTEAFF.

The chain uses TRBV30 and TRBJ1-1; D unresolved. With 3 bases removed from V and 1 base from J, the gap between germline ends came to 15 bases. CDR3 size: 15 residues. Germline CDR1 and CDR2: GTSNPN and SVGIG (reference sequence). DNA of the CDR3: TGTGCCTGGAGCGCTTTAAACAACCCGAACACTGAAGCTTTCTTT. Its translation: CAWSALNNPNTEAFF.

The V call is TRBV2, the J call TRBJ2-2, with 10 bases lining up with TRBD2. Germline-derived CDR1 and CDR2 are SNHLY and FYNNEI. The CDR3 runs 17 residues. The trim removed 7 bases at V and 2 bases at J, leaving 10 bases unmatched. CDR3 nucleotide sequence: TGTGCCAGCACAGGGTCCCTAGCGGGGGTAAACACCGGGGAGCTGTTTTTT. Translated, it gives CASTGSLAGVNTGELFF.

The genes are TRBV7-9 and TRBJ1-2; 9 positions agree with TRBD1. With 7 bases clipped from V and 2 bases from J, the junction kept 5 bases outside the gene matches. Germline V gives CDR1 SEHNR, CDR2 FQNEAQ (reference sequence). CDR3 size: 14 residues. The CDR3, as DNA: TGTGCCAGCACCACAGGGGGCGAAAACTATGGCTACACCTTC. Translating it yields CASTTGGENYGYTF.

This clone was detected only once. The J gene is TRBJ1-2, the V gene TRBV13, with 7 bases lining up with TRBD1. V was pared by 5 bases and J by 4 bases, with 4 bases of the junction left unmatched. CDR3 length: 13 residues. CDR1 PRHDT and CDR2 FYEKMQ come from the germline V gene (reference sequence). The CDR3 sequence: CASSHDRAYGYTF. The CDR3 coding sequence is TGTGCCAGCAGCCACGACAGGGCCTATGGCTACACCTTC. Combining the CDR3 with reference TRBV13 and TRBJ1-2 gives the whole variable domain AAGVIQSPRHLIKEKRETATLKCYPIPRHDTVYWYQQGPGQDPQFLISFYEKMQSDKGSIPDRFSAQQFSDYHSELNMSSLELGDSALYFCASSHDRAYGYTFGSGTRLTVV.

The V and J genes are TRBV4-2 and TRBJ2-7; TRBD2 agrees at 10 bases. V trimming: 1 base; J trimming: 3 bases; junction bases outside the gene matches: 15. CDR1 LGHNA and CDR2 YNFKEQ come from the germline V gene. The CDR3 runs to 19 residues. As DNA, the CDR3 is TGTGCCAGCAGCCAAGTGGCAGGGGGCGGTAGCGGGGGGTACTACGAGCAGTACTTC. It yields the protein CASSQVAGGGSGGYYEQYF.

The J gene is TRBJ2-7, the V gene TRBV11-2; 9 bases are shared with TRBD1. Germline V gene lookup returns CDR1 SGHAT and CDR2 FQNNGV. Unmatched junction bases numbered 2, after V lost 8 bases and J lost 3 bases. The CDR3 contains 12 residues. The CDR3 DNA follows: TGTGCCAGCGGGGACAGGGTCTACGAGCAGTACTTC. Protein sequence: CASGDRVYEQYF.

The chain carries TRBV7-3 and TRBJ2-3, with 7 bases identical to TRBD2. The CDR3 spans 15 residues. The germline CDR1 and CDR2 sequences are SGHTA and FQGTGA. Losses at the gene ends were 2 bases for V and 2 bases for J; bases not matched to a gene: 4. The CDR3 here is CASSLGAGVTDTQYF. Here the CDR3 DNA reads TGTGCCAGCAGCTTAGGCGCGGGGGTCACAGATACGCAGTATTTT. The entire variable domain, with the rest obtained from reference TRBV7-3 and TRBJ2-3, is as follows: GAGVSQTPSNKVTEKGKYVELRCDPISGHTALYWYRQSLGQGPEFLIYFQGTGAADDSGLPNDRFFAVRPEGSVSTLKIQRTERGDSAVYLCASSLGAGVTDTQYFGPGTRLTVL.

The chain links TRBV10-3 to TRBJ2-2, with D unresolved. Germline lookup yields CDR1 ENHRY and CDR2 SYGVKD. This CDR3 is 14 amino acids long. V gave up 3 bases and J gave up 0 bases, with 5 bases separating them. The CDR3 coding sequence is TGTGCCATCAGTGACAGCTCGAACACCGGGGAGCTGTTTTTT. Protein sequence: CAISDSSNTGELFF.

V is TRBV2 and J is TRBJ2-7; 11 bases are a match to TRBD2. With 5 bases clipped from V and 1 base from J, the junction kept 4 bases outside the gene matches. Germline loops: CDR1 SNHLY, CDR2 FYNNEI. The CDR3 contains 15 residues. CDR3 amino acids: CASSQLAGESYEQYF. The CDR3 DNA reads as TGTGCCAGCAGTCAACTAGCGGGGGAGTCCTACGAGCAGTACTTC.

Written as DNA, the CDR3 is TGTGCCATCAGCCAAATCCAGGAAAACATTCAGTACTTC. Its translation: CAISQIQENIQYF. This chain connects TRBV10-3 to TRBJ2-4; D is unclear. The CDR3 covers 13 residues. Looked up from germline, CDR1 is ENHRY and CDR2 is SYGVKD. V was clipped by 6 bases and J by 5 bases, with 11 bases between them.